These 10 T cell receptor beta chains were sequenced from one sample in a study of blood T cell repertoires in COVID-19. The protocol was immunoSEQ multiplex PCR, while the TCRdb copy is restricted to in-frame clones and leaves out a portion. Found here are about 93,000 clones, around 90% of them singletons; the top ten hold 1.5%. The sample comprised peripheral blood. These receptors were taken from a human donor with active COVID-19. The donor label of this sample is uncertain.

The chain links TRBV7-2 to TRBJ1-1; 7 nucleotides line up with TRBD1. Germline values: CDR1 SGHTA, CDR2 FQGNSA. This CDR3 is 12 amino acids long. The ends lost 5 bases at V and 7 bases at J; junction bases unmatched: 4. The DNA of the CDR3 is TGTGCCAGCAGCCTTACAGGGGATGAAGCTTTCTTT. Translated: CASSLTGDEAFF.

V and J are TRBV4-3 and TRBJ1-2; D may be TRBD1 (5 bases). This CDR3 region has 13 residues. CDR1 and CDR2 (germline): LGHNA, YSLEER. Trimming stripped 1 base from V and 7 bases from J, with 10 bases between. The chain's CDR3 is CASSQGGVGGYTF. In nucleotides, the CDR3 is TGCGCCAGCAGCCAAGGGGGGGTTGGTGGCTACACCTTC.

Details on this clone: One junction end does not reproduce the germline sequence, and a read error may be involved. This chain links TRBV11-2 with TRBJ1-2, with D tentatively TRBD1 (5 bases). Germline CDR1 and CDR2: SGHAT and FQNNGV. The CDR3 runs to 14 residues. The CDR3 is CASSLEGRTPIHNF. In DNA, the CDR3 is TGTGCCAGCAGCTTAGAGGGTCGGACACCGATCCATAACTTC.

This rearrangement joins TRBV5-4 to TRBJ2-7, with a weak D call TRBD1 (5 bases). Germline V gene lookup returns CDR1 SGHNT and CDR2 YYREEE (reference sequence). The CDR3 is 13 amino acids. Between the trimmed V and J ends, which lost 0 bases and 4 bases, there was a span of 8 bases. CDR3 bases: TGTGCCAGCAGCTTGGTTAAGGGGTACGAGCAGTACTTC. Translation: CASSLVKGYEQYF.

The V call is TRBV5-6, the J call TRBJ1-5, with TRBD1 as a possible D gene (5 bases). This CDR3 comprises 14 residues. Germline values: CDR1 SGHDT, CDR2 YYEEEE. V lost 1 base and J lost 3, with 8 bases in between. The DNA of the CDR3 is TGTGCCAGCAGCTTGTATGGGGCCAATCAGCCCCAGCATTTT. Encoded protein: CASSLYGANQPQHF.

The chain is built from TRBV6-2 or TRBV6-3 and TRBJ2-4, with 9 bases aligning to TRBD2. After removal of 2 bases from V and 0 bases from J, the junction contained 5 bases not matched to a gene. This CDR3 is 17 amino acids long. The V gene's germline CDR1 is MNHEY and CDR2 SVGEGT. The CDR3 sequence: CASSYGGGGAAKNIQYF. The CDR3 bases are TGTGCCAGCAGTTACGGGGGCGGGGGGGCAGCCAAAAACATTCAGTACTTC.

The rearrangement links TRBV7-6 to TRBJ1-4; 8 bases agree with TRBD1. Looked up from germline, CDR1 is SGHVS and CDR2 is FNYEAQ. The CDR3 totals 15 residues. After removal of 1 base from V and 5 bases from J, the junction contained 3 bases not matched to a gene. CDR3 DNA: TGTGCCAGCAGCTTAGGACCAGGGGGCAATGAAAAACTGTTTTTT. Translating gives CASSLGPGGNEKLFF.

The rearrangement links TRBV28 to TRBJ2-7, with D perhaps TRBD1 (5 bases). Germline values: CDR1 MDHEN, CDR2 SYDVKM. The CDR3 covers 14 residues. Trimming took 3 bases from V and 3 from J, leaving 12 bases between them. Written as DNA, the CDR3 is TGTGCCAGCAGTTTGCCCAGGGTTAACTACGAGCAGTACTTC. This codes for CASSLPRVNYEQYF.

V is TRBV18 and J is TRBJ1-2, with D possibly being TRBD1 (6 bases). CDR3 length: 15 residues. Germline values: CDR1 KGHSH, CDR2 LQKENI. V was shortened by 3 bases and J by 2 bases, with 13 bases between the two germline ends. The CDR3 here is CASSPQRTGNYGYTF. For the CDR3, the DNA is TGTGCCAGCTCACCTCAACGAACAGGGAACTATGGCTACACCTTC.

The V gene is TRBV2, the J gene TRBJ2-1; 7 nucleotides line up with TRBD2. The germline V gene has CDR1 SNHLY and CDR2 FYNNEI. The ends lost 3 bases at V and 4 bases at J; junction bases unmatched: 3. CDR3 length: 14 residues. The CDR3 nucleotides are TGTGCCAGCAGTGAGCTGGGGGGGTACAATGAGCAGTTCTTC. It yields the protein CASSELGGYNEQFF.